The 9 T cell receptor beta chains given below trace back to one sample, sequenced in a study of CD8+CD57+ T cells in acquired aplastic anemia. Flow cytometry had shown expanded CD8+CD57+ cells in the patients chosen for sequencing. TCR beta VDJ and CDR3 profiling used genomic DNA as template. TCRdb reprocessed the reads via MiXCR and lists one record per CDR3 protein. The sample includes more than 250,000 distinct CDR3 sequences, approximately 82% seen only once; the top ten take 40% to 55%. Specimen: sorted CD4+, CD8+, or CD8+CD57+ T cells (not recorded which) from PBMCs. These receptors were collected from a human donor with aplastic anemia.

The chain carries TRBV11-1 and TRBJ2-3, with unresolved D. CDR1 SGHAT and CDR2 FQDESV come from the germline V gene (reference sequence). Trimming cost V 0 bases and J 6 bases, with 10 bases left between them. This CDR3 region has 14 residues. CDR3 nucleotide sequence: TGTGCCAGCAGCTTAGCGGTGGCTCGCGATACGCAGTATTTT. Protein product: CASSLAVARDTQYF. The full variable domain, its missing parts supplied by reference TRBV11-1 and TRBJ2-3, is EAEVAQSPRYKITEKSQAVAFWCDPISGHATLYWYRQILGQGPELLVQFQDESVVDDSQLPKDRFSAERLKGVDSTLKIQPAELGDSAMYLCASSLAVARDTQYFGPGTRLTVL.

On this clonotype: The limits of the CDR3 on the DNA are not certain, so only TCRdb's listed CDR3 is given. The gene calls are TRBV7-2 and TRBJ2-3; TRBD1 is taken as the D call from the table, unchecked against the DNA. The CDR3 is 14 amino acids long, termini counted. The germline V gene has CDR1 SGHTA and CDR2 FQGNSA. The CDR3 loop reads CASSYGGAEAFFGF.

About this clonotype: The junction departs from the called germline gene at one end, perhaps through a read error. V is TRBV15 and J is TRBJ1-2; tentative D call: TRBD1 (6 bases). The CDR3 length is 15 residues. Germline CDR1 and CDR2: LNHNV and YYDKDF (reference sequence). CDR3: CASSFGGQSYYQYTF. The CDR3 nucleotides are TGTGCCAGCAGCTTCGGGGGCCAGTCCTACTATCAGTACACCTTC.

Notes on this clonotype: With a much larger clone just one base away, this may be a read error. This CDR3 reads CASSFDGTDTQYF. CDR3 nucleotide sequence: TGTGCCAGCAGCTTCGATGGCACAGATACGCAGTATTTT. This chain uses TRBV11-1 with TRBJ2-3, with D unresolved. Trimming left V 3 bases short and J 1 base short, with 5 bases between. This CDR3 spans 13 amino acids. Germline assignment: CDR1 SGHAT and CDR2 FQDESV (reference sequence).

Notes on this clonotype: The junction shows a germline mismatch at one end, possibly a read error. This chain links TRBV7-7 with TRBJ2-3; TRBD1 matches at 7 bases. Germline CDR1 and CDR2: SSHAT and FNYEAQ (reference sequence). CDR3 size: 14 residues. CDR3 nucleotides: TGTGCTAGCACCCTCGCGGCAGGGGGAACCGGGGAGCTGTTT. It translates to CASTLAAGGTGELF.

The V gene is TRBV5-6, the J gene TRBJ2-3; either TRBD1 or TRBD2 may supply D (5 bases each). Germline CDR1 reads SGHDT; CDR2 reads YYEEEE. CDR3 length: 13 amino acids. Trimming took off 0 bases at V and 15 bases at J, with 17 bases between the two ends. Here the CDR3 DNA reads TGTGCCAGCAGCTTGGCCCGGGACGGGCTGGAATATTTT. It specifies CASSLARDGLEYF.

The chain employs TRBV7-8 and TRBJ2-6; a possible D gene is TRBD2 (6 bases). Germline V lookup: CDR1 SGHVS, CDR2 FQNEAQ. Trimming cost V 0 bases and J 14 bases, with 20 bases left between them. The CDR3 length is 16 residues. Written as DNA, the CDR3 is TGTGCCAGCAGCTTAGCGGGAGGTCACGAGGCCCAGTTCCTGACTTTC. Its protein product is CASSLAGGHEAQFLTF. Full variable domain (remainder filled in from reference TRBV7-8 and TRBJ2-6): GAGVSQSPRYKVAKRGQDVALRCDPISGHVSLFWYQQALGQGPEFLTYFQNEAQLDKSGLPSDRFFAERPEGSVSTLKIQRTQQEDSAVYLCASSLAGGHEAQFLTFGAGSRLTVL.

The gene calls are TRBV11-2 and TRBJ1-6; D possibly corresponds to TRBD1 (6 bases). CDR3 length: 19 amino acids. The V gene lost 0 bases and the J gene lost 0 bases, with 15 bases spanning the gap. Germline lookup yields CDR1 SGHAT and CDR2 FQNNGV. The CDR3 region is CASSLDLTGSVSYNSPLHF. The CDR3 nucleotides are TGTGCCAGCAGCTTAGATCTGACAGGTTCTGTCTCCTATAATTCACCCCTCCACTTT.

Worth noting for this clonotype: Given the absence of the conserved phenylalanine or tryptophan at the CDR3 end, a read error is likely. The V and J genes are TRBV7-3 and TRBJ2-3; 7 bases are a match to TRBD2. V shed 2 bases, J shed 12 bases, and the junction held 8 bases outside the gene matches. This CDR3 has 13 amino acids. The germline gives CDR1 SGHTA, CDR2 FQGTGA. The CDR3 spells CASSLAGAHDQYY. Here the CDR3 DNA reads TGTGCCAGCAGCTTAGCGGGAGCTCATGATCAGTATTAT.